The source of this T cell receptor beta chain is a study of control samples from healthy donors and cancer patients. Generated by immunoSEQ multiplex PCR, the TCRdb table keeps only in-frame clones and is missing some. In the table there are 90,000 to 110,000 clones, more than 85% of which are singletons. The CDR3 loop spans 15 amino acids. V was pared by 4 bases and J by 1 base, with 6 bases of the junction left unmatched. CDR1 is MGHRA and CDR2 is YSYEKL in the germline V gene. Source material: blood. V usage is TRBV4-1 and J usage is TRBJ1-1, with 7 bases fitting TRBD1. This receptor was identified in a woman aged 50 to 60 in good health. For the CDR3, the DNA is TGCGCCAGCAGCCGACAGGGAGCGGGGAACACTGAAGCTTTCTTT. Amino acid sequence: CASSRQGAGNTEAFF.